The 12 T cell receptor beta chains below all came from one sample that was sequenced in a study of shared clonotypes between healthy human individuals (dated by TCRdb to 2019 to 2021). The library relied on the immunoSEQ multiplex PCR assay. TCRdb's version of the immuneACCESS table is confined to in-frame rearrangements and falls short of the full clone set. An unresolved V gene accounts for under half of the shortfall where checked; the remainder is of unknown origin. This sample lists about 510,000 clones; about four fifths were detected once. Of the sample, over 10% falls within the top ten clones. The sample was PBMCs. Receptors were obtained from a woman in her 40s in good health. Some clones in this sample may be carry-over from other donors' samples.

This sequence joins TRBV28 and TRBJ1-5; no clear D gene. This CDR3 contains 14 residues. Germline CDR1 reads MDHEN; CDR2 reads SYDVKM. Trimming shortened V by 6 bases and J by 1 base, and 10 bases separated the two germline ends. CDR3 in amino acids: CASRGDGSNQPQHF. In nucleotides, the CDR3 is TGTGCCAGCAGGGGAGACGGAAGCAATCAGCCCCAGCATTTT. The full variable domain, with the rest looked up from reference TRBV28 and TRBJ1-5, is DVKVTQSSRYLVKRTGEKVFLECVQDMDHENMFWYRQDPGLGLRLIYFSYDVKMKEKGDIPEGYSVSREKKERFSLILESASTNQTSMYLCASRGDGSNQPQHFGDGTRLSIL.

In regard to this clone: Other DNA sequences from this sample encode an identical CDR3 as well. V and J are TRBV10-3 and TRBJ2-5; D not resolved. This CDR3 region has 12 residues. Trimming took off 3 bases at V and 3 bases at J, with 5 bases between the two ends. Germline CDR1 and CDR2: ENHRY and SYGVKD. CDR3 loop: CAISDREETQYF. The CDR3 region has the DNA TGTGCCATCAGTGATCGGGAAGAGACCCAGTACTTC.

This clone was observed a single time. The chain has TRBV5-5 and TRBJ2-7; TRBD2 is a possible D gene (7 bases). Germline loops: CDR1 SGHKS, CDR2 YYEKEE (reference sequence). This CDR3 is built from 15 residues. V was cut by 0 bases and J by 5 bases, with 15 bases left in between. The CDR3 is CASSLEGGIPNEQYF. In DNA, the CDR3 is TGTGCCAGCAGCTTGGAGGGGGGGATCCCCAACGAGCAGTACTTC.

The chain links TRBV11-3 to TRBJ2-1; the match to TRBD2 covers 10 bases. V gave up 1 base and J gave up 4 bases; unmatched junction bases: 10. Germline-derived CDR1 and CDR2 are SGHNT and YENEEA. The length of the CDR3 is 18 residues. CDR3: CASSLGRGIAGGYNEQFF. The DNA for the CDR3 is TGTGCCAGCAGCTTAGGTCGGGGAATAGCGGGAGGTTACAATGAGCAGTTCTTC. Filled out from reference TRBV11-3 and TRBJ2-1, the complete variable domain reads EAGVVQSPRYKIIEKKQPVAFWCNPISGHNTLYWYLQNLGQGPELLIRYENEEAVDDSQLPKDRFSAERLKGVDSTLKIQPAELGDSAVYLCASSLGRGIAGGYNEQFFGPGTRLTVL.

This clone was recorded only once. The CDR3 region is CASSPISSTGELFF. The CDR3 DNA reads TGTGCCAGCAGCCCTATTAGCTCGACCGGGGAGCTGTTTTTT. The genes are TRBV7-3 and TRBJ2-2; D gene ambiguous. This CDR3 comprises 14 residues. Looked up from germline, CDR1 is SGHTA and CDR2 is FQGTGA. Deletions cut 5 bases from V and 5 bases from J, with 12 bases between. Using reference TRBV7-3 and TRBJ2-2 for the parts outside the CDR3, the full variable domain is GAGVSQTPSNKVTEKGKYVELRCDPISGHTALYWYRQSLGQGPEFLIYFQGTGAADDSGLPNDRFFAVRPEGSVSTLKIQRTERGDSAVYLCASSPISSTGELFFGEGSRLTVL.

The genes are TRBV27 and TRBJ2-1; D is unclear. The CDR3 has 14 amino acids. The V gene lost 3 bases and the J gene lost 8 bases, with 14 bases spanning the gap. Per germline, CDR1 MNHEY and CDR2 SMNVEV (reference sequence). CDR3 sequence: CASSFIGAFDEQFF. In DNA, the CDR3 is TGTGCCAGCAGTTTTATCGGAGCTTTTGATGAGCAGTTCTTC.

This chain uses TRBV29-1 with TRBJ1-1; 10 bases match TRBD1. CDR3 length: 12 residues. Germline-derived CDR1 and CDR2 are SQVTM and ANQGSEA. V shed 7 bases and J 6 bases; nucleotides not matched to a gene: 5. The CDR3 here is CSASGTGAEAFF. CDR3 DNA: TGCAGCGCCTCCGGGACAGGGGCTGAAGCTTTCTTT. The complete variable domain, with remaining parts taken from reference TRBV29-1 and TRBJ1-1, reads SAVISQKPSRDICQRGTSLTIQCQVDSQVTMMFWYRQQPGQSLTLIATANQGSEATYESGFVIDKFPISRPNLTFSTLTVSNMSPEDSSIYLCSASGTGAEAFFGQGTRLTVV.

The chain has TRBV19 and TRBJ2-1; a possible D gene is TRBD2 (6 bases). Trimming removed 2 bases at V and 8 bases at J, with 16 bases between. Germline V CDR1 and CDR2: LNHDA, SQIVND (reference sequence). The CDR3 covers 15 residues. CDR3 residues: CASSILLGGYDEQFF. As DNA, the CDR3 is TGTGCCAGTAGTATACTCCTGGGGGGTTACGATGAGCAGTTCTTC.

The rearrangement joins TRBV28 to TRBJ1-1, with D uncertain. The CDR3 sequence is 16 residues long. The germline gives CDR1 MDHEN, CDR2 SYDVKM. V lost 4 bases and J lost 1, with 16 bases in between. This CDR3 reads CASSSPSTYANTEAFF. The CDR3 DNA follows: TGTGCCAGCAGTTCCCCGTCGACATATGCGAACACTGAAGCTTTCTTT.

The V and J genes are TRBV6-1 and TRBJ2-7, with 10 bases that match TRBD1. Looked up from germline, CDR1 is MNHNS and CDR2 is SASEGT. J gave up 4 bases and V 6 bases, and 6 bases lay outside the gene matches. This CDR3 spans 14 amino acids. CDR3 residues: CASRLPGQGYEQYF. CDR3 bases: TGTGCCAGCAGACTACCGGGACAGGGGTACGAGCAGTACTTC.

The chain's CDR3 is CASSQVASGSSYNEQFF. CDR3 bases: TGTGCCAGCAGCCAAGTGGCTAGCGGGAGCTCCTACAATGAGCAGTTCTTC. The rearrangement links TRBV4-2 to TRBJ2-1; 10 bases align to TRBD2. Germline CDR1 and CDR2: LGHNA and YNFKEQ. Germline trimming cut 1 base from V and 0 bases from J; bases unmatched to any gene: 3. CDR3 length equals 17 residues.

On this clone itself: It may be a read error: a sequence one base away is much more abundant. The V and J genes are TRBV27 and TRBJ2-7; TRBD1 aligns across 9 bases. The CDR3 spans 15 residues. CDR1 is MNHEY, CDR2 SMNVEV, per germline (reference sequence). The CDR3 reads CTSRLGTGSSYEQYF. CDR3 nucleotide sequence: TGTACCAGCAGGCTCGGGACAGGGAGCTCCTACGAGCAGTACTTC.